The 13 T cell receptor beta chains below were found in one sample sequenced in a study of type 1 regulatory T cells. TCRdb analysed the reads with MiXCR anew, one entry per CDR3 protein. This sample has about 100,000 distinct CDR3 sequences, with about a third found just once. Sequenced material: CD4+ T cells, either the whole sample or a sorted fraction (not recorded which). These receptors all stem from a human donor in good health.

J is TRBJ1-1 and V is TRBV20-1; D is unclear. The CDR3 runs to 13 residues. CDR1 is DFQATT, CDR2 SNEGSKA, per germline (reference sequence). V lost 3 bases to trimming and J lost 1 base, with 9 bases between them. CDR3 sequence reads: CSARTDPNTEAFF. CDR3 bases: TGCAGTGCTAGGACGGACCCGAACACTGAAGCTTTCTTT.

The V gene is TRBV10-1, the J gene TRBJ1-1, with a tentative D call TRBD1 (6 bases). CDR1 is WNHNN, CDR2 SYGVQD, per germline (reference sequence). V gave up 7 bases and J gave up 5 bases, with 14 bases separating them. The CDR3 is 13 amino acids. CDR3: CASNSPGATEAFF. CDR3 in DNA: TGCGCCAGCAACAGCCCAGGGGCGACTGAAGCTTTCTTT.

This clonotype appeared a few times. The J gene is TRBJ2-5, the V gene TRBV7-2, with 11 nucleotides matching TRBD2. This CDR3 is 14 amino acids long. With 4 bases clipped from V and 5 bases from J, the junction kept 3 bases outside the gene matches. CDR1 and CDR2 (germline): SGHTA, FQGNSA. For the CDR3, the DNA is TGTGCCAGCAGCTCGAGGACTAGCGGGGAGACCCAGTACTTC. Its protein product is CASSSRTSGETQYF.

This chain uses TRBV20-1 with TRBJ2-1; D is possibly TRBD2 (6 bases). The germline V gene has CDR1 DFQATT and CDR2 SNEGSKA (reference sequence). The ends were cut back, 0 bases at V and 7 bases at J, with 19 bases in the middle. This CDR3 is 16 amino acids long. CDR3 loop: CSARDRPSAAGNEQFF. For the CDR3, the DNA is TGCAGTGCTAGAGATCGCCCTAGCGCCGCGGGGAATGAGCAGTTCTTC.

The genes are TRBV7-2 and TRBJ2-5, with D hard to call. Deletions cut 5 bases from V and 5 bases from J, with 18 bases between. The germline V gene encodes CDR1 SGHTA and CDR2 FQGNSA. The CDR3 runs 15 residues. The CDR3 loop reads CASSLLGVASETQYF. The CDR3 DNA reads as TGTGCCAGCAGCCTATTAGGCGTGGCTTCCGAGACCCAGTACTTC.

This clonotype was seen once. V and J are TRBV25-1 and TRBJ1-1; possibly TRBD1 for D (6 bases). The V and J ends lost 3 bases and 1 base respectively, with 9 bases between them. Germline assignment: CDR1 MGHDK and CDR2 SYGVNS. The CDR3 contains 14 residues. The CDR3 nucleotides read TGTGCCAGCAGTGACAAGGACAGGAACACTGAAGCTTTCTTT. Encoded protein: CASSDKDRNTEAFF.

This clonotype was seen a few times. The rearrangement links TRBV7-8 to TRBJ2-3, with D unresolved. With 1 base removed from V and 1 base from J, the gap between germline ends came to 6 bases. The CDR3 contains 14 residues. Germline V gene data show CDR1 as SGHVS and CDR2 as FQNEAQ. The CDR3 nucleotides read TGTGCCAGCAGCTTAGTATCCGGCACAGATACGCAGTATTTT. This codes for CASSLVSGTDTQYF.

This clonotype was seen a handful of times. The chain joins TRBV5-5 to TRBJ2-6; D not resolved. The CDR3 runs 18 residues. Germline assignment: CDR1 SGHKS and CDR2 YYEKEE (reference sequence). Trimming took 2 bases from V and 0 from J, leaving 15 bases between them. The chain's CDR3 is CASSFIVTDRSGANVLTF. The CDR3 DNA reads TGTGCCAGCAGCTTTATAGTTACAGATCGCTCTGGGGCCAACGTCCTGACTTTC.

This clonotype was seen a handful of times. The rearrangement links TRBV20-1 to TRBJ2-1; 10 bases map to TRBD2. CDR3 size: 17 residues. The V gene's germline CDR1 is DFQATT and CDR2 SNEGSKA (reference sequence). In DNA form, the CDR3 reads TGCAGCGCAAAGCGGGGTAGCGGGAGGCCCGCCTACAATGAGCAGTTCTTC. Translated: CSAKRGSGRPAYNEQFF.

V is TRBV6-2 or TRBV6-3 and J is TRBJ1-5; the match to TRBD1 covers 7 bases. The CDR3 sequence is 15 residues long. Germline V gene data show CDR1 as MNHEY and CDR2 as SVGEGT. The V gene end was trimmed by 2 bases and the J gene end by 3 bases; junction bases not matched to a gene: 4. Here the CDR3 DNA reads TGTGCCAGCAGTTACCCGGACAGGCACAATCAGCCCCAGCATTTT. Encoded protein: CASSYPDRHNQPQHF.

The chain is built from TRBV11-1 and TRBJ2-7; 8 bases are shared with TRBD2. V trimming: 5 bases; J trimming: 13 bases; junction bases outside the gene matches: 16. The CDR3 has 14 amino acids. The germline CDR1 and CDR2 sequences are SGHAT and FQDESV (reference sequence). CDR3 region: CASSEISGTSIRYF. The CDR3 DNA sequence: TGTGCCAGCAGCGAGATCTCCGGGACTAGTATTAGATACTTC.

This clonotype was counted between two and nine times. This chain links TRBV20-1 with TRBJ2-5; 7 bases are a match to TRBD1. Trimming took 6 bases from V and 4 from J; bases not matched to a gene: 5. Germline assignment: CDR1 DFQATT and CDR2 SNEGSKA (reference sequence). The CDR3 covers 12 residues. In nucleotides, the CDR3 is TGCAGTGCGATCGACAGGGTAGAGACCCAGTACTTC. Its translation is CSAIDRVETQYF.

J is TRBJ2-7 and V is TRBV28; 11 nucleotides agree with TRBD2. Trimming took 1 base from V and 2 from J; bases not matched to a gene: 10. Looked up from germline, CDR1 is MDHEN and CDR2 is SYDVKM. The CDR3 length is 18 residues. This CDR3 is CASSLYLGGTSGAYEQYF. The CDR3 DNA is TGTGCCAGCAGTTTATATTTGGGTGGGACTAGCGGAGCCTACGAGCAGTACTTC.